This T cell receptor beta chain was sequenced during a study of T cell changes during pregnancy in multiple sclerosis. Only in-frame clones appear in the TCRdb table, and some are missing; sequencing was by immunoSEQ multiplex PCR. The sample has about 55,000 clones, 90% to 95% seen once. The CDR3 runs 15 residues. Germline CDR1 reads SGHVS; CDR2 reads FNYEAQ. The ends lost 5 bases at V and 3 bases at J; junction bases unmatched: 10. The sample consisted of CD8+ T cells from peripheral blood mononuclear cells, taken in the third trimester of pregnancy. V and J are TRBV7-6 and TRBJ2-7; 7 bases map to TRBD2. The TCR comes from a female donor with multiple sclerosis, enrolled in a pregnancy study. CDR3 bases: TGTGCCAGCAGCCCCAGCTACTGGGGGGGCTACGAGCAGTACTTC. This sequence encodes CASSPSYWGGYEQYF.